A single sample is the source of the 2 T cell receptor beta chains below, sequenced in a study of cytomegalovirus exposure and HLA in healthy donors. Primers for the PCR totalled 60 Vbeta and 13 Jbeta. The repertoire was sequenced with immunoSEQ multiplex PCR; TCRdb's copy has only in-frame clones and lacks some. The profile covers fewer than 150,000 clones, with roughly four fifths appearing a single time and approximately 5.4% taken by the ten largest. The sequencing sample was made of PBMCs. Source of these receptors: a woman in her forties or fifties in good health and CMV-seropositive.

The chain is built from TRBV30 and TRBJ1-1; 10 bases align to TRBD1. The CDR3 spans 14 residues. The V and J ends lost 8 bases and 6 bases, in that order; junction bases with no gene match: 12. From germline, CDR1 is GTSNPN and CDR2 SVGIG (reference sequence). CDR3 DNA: TGTGCCGGAGGGTCGACAGGGGGCACGGCTGAAGCTTTCTTT. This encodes CAGGSTGGTAEAFF.

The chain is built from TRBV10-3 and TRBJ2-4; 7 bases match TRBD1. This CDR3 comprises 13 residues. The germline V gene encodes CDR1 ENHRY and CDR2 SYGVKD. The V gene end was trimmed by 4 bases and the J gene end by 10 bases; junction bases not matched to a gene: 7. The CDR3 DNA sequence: TGTGCCATCAGTGGACAGGGAAGAAATATTCAGTACTTC. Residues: CAISGQGRNIQYF.